This T cell receptor beta chain was obtained from a study of cytomegalovirus exposure and HLA in healthy donors. About this clone: Its antigen is still unknown.

The PCR contained 60 Vbeta and 13 Jbeta primers. TCRdb's copy holds only in-frame clones and misses some; the assay was immunoSEQ multiplex PCR. The sample consists of 150,000 to 200,000 clones, around 80% of them appearing once. Germline CDR1 MNHEY, CDR2 SVGAGI. This CDR3 has 14 residues. The ends were cut back, 0 bases at V and 4 bases at J, with 6 bases in the middle. Study findings and constraints: Presence/absence analyses took donor sequencing depth as roughly uniform.

Input material: PBMCs. This sequence joins TRBV6-5 and TRBJ2-2; weak D call: TRBD1 (6 bases). The source of this sequence is a woman in her thirties or forties in good health and CMV-seronegative. Here the CDR3 reads CASSYSGGTGELFF. The CDR3 nucleotides are TGTGCCAGCAGTTACTCAGGGGGCACCGGGGAGCTGTTTTTT.